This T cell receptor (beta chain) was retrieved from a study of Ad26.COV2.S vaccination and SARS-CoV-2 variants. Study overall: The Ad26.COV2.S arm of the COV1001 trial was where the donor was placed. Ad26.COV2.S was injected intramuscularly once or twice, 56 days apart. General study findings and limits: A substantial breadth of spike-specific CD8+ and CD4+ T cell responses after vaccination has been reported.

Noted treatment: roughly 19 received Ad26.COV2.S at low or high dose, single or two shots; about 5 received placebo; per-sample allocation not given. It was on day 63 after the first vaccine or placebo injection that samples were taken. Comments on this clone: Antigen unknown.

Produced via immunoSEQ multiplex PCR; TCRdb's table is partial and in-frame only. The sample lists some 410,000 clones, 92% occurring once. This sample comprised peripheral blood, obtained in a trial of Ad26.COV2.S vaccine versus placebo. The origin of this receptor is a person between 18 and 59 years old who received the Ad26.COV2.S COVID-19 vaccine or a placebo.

The chain's CDR3 is CASTQRTGDYNEQFF. CDR3 DNA: TGTGCCAGTACCCAGAGGACAGGGGACTACAATGAGCAGTTCTTC. This chain joins TRBV19 and TRBJ2-1; TRBD1 matches 9 bases. The germline V gene has CDR1 LNHDA and CDR2 SQIVND (reference sequence). The CDR3 is made up of 15 amino acids. Trimming took 7 bases from V and 3 from J; bases not matched to a gene: 7.